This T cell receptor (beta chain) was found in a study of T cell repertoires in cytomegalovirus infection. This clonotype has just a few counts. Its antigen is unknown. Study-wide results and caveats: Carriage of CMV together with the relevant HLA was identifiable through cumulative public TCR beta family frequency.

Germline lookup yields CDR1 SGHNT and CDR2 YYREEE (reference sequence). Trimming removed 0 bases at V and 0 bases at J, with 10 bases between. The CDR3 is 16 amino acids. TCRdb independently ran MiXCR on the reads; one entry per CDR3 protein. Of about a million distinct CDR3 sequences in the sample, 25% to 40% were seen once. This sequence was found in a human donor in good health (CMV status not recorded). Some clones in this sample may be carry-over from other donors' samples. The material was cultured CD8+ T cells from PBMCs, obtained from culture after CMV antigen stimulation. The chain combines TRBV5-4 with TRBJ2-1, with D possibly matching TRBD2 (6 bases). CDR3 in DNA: TGTGCCAGCAGCTTGGCATATAGCGGCTCCTACAATGAGCAGTTCTTC. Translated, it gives CASSLAYSGSYNEQFF.